These 21 T cell receptor beta chains share one sample of origin, sequenced in a study of cytomegalovirus exposure and HLA in healthy donors. Repertoires were generated with immunoSEQ multiplex PCR, while TCRdb's copy carries only in-frame clones and drops some. Counted here are 200,000 to 250,000 clones, 85% to 95% occurring once; the ten biggest clones make up 0.85% to 1.2%. The sequenced sample was PBMCs. Every receptor here comes from a young woman in good health and CMV-seronegative.

The chain employs TRBV19 and TRBJ1-4, with D tentatively TRBD1 (6 bases). In germline, CDR1 is LNHDA, CDR2 SQIVND (reference sequence). The CDR3 extends over 15 amino acids. Trimming left V 3 bases short and J 4 bases short, with 12 bases between. The chain's CDR3 is CASSIAGADNEKLFF. The DNA of the CDR3 is TGTGCCAGTAGTATTGCAGGGGCGGATAATGAAAAACTGTTTTTT.

The CDR3 nucleotides read TGCAGCGTTGAAGTGGCTAGCACAGATACGCAGTATTTT. Residues: CSVEVASTDTQYF. The V and J genes are TRBV29-1 and TRBJ2-3, with D unclear. Germline loops: CDR1 SQVTM, CDR2 ANQGSEA. V lost 1 base and J 0 bases, leaving 5 bases between the germline ends. This CDR3 has 13 amino acids.

The chain has TRBV2 and TRBJ1-2; 8 bases line up with TRBD1. CDR1 and CDR2 (germline): SNHLY, FYNNEI. This CDR3 is 14 amino acids long. J was trimmed by 4 bases and V by 6 bases; bases with no gene match: 7. Here the CDR3 DNA reads TGTGCCAGCAGGCAGGGGGCCTTTCCCTATGGCTACACCTTC. Its translation: CASRQGAFPYGYTF.

The J gene is TRBJ1-5, the V gene TRBV7-9; D might be TRBD1 (5 bases). Trimming removed 4 bases from V and 5 bases from J, with 9 bases in between. CDR3 length: 13 residues. Germline CDR1 reads SEHNR; CDR2 reads FQNEAQ (reference sequence). CDR3 coding DNA: TGTGCCAGCAGCTCAGGGCAGGATCAGCCCCAGCATTTT. Amino acids: CASSSGQDQPQHF.

The chain links TRBV27 to TRBJ2-7; 7 bases are shared with TRBD1. The CDR3 is 14 amino acids. After removal of 0 bases from V and 4 bases from J, the junction contained 3 bases not matched to a gene. CDR1 and CDR2 from the germline V gene are MNHEY and SMNVEV (reference sequence). This CDR3 is CASSLSGTEYEQYF. The CDR3 DNA sequence: TGTGCCAGCAGTTTATCCGGGACAGAATACGAGCAGTACTTC.

The count of this clone is one. This chain connects TRBV29-1 to TRBJ2-5; tentative D call: TRBD1 (5 bases). V gave up 8 bases and J gave up 4 bases, with 8 bases separating them. The CDR3 length is 10 residues. CDR1 is SQVTM and CDR2 is ANQGSEA in the germline V gene. CDR3 nucleotides: TGCAGCTGGGGCGGAGAGACCCAGTACTTC. It encodes CSWGGETQYF.

This clone was seen just once. The CDR3 bases are TGTGCCAGCAGCTTAGGGGGGGGCTCGGGTCAGCCCCAGCATTTT. Translating it yields CASSLGGGSGQPQHF. The rearrangement uses TRBV7-9 and TRBJ1-5; tentative D call: TRBD1 (6 bases). Germline CDR1 SEHNR, CDR2 FQNEAQ (reference sequence). CDR3 length: 15 residues. Deletions cut 1 base from V and 6 bases from J, with 13 bases between.

The V call is TRBV30, the J call TRBJ1-1; weak D call: TRBD1 (6 bases). This CDR3 is built from 14 residues. Trimming took 2 bases from V and 6 from J, leaving 16 bases between them. Germline-derived CDR1 and CDR2 are GTSNPN and SVGIG (reference sequence). The DNA of the CDR3 is TGTGCCTGGAGTTTCACAGGGAGGGGCTCTGAAGCTTTCTTT. It specifies CAWSFTGRGSEAFF.

In this sample, this clone turned up once. The chain joins TRBV27 to TRBJ1-1; tentative D call: TRBD1 (5 bases). This CDR3 is 13 amino acids long. Trimming cost V 0 bases and J 3 bases, with 5 bases left between them. Germline V gene lookup returns CDR1 MNHEY and CDR2 SMNVEV (reference sequence). CDR3 coding DNA: TGTGCCAGCAGTTTATCACAGGACACTGAAGCTTTCTTT. Amino acids: CASSLSQDTEAFF.

The V and J genes are TRBV6-1 and TRBJ1-1; D is unresolved. Trimming left V 0 bases short and J 0 bases short, with 5 bases between. This CDR3 is 14 amino acids long. CDR1 MNHNS and CDR2 SASEGT come from the germline V gene. The CDR3 spells CASSEASVNTEAFF. CDR3 bases: TGTGCCAGCAGTGAAGCCTCGGTGAACACTGAAGCTTTCTTT.

The chain uses TRBV7-2 and TRBJ2-7; maybe TRBD2 (6 bases). The germline V gene has CDR1 SGHTA and CDR2 FQGNSA. The V gene lost 6 bases and the J gene lost 3 bases, with 15 bases spanning the gap. The CDR3 is 14 residues long. The CDR3 sequence: CASSSGTGLYEQYF. Here the CDR3 DNA reads TGTGCCAGCAGTTCCGGGACTGGACTCTACGAGCAGTACTTC. The full variable domain, in which reference TRBV7-2 and TRBJ2-7 provide the parts outside the CDR3, is GAGVSQSPSNKVTEKGKDVELRCDPISGHTALYWYRQSLGQGLEFLIYFQGNSAPDKSGLPSDRFSAERTGGSVSTLTIQRTQQEDSAVYLCASSSGTGLYEQYFGPGTRLTVT.

The chain links TRBV9 to TRBJ2-3; no firm D call. The germline V gene has CDR1 SGDLS and CDR2 YYNGEE. The CDR3 sequence is 14 residues long. V was pared by 0 bases and J by 0 bases, with 5 bases between. This CDR3 reads CASSVDGSTDTQYF. CDR3 DNA sequence: TGTGCCAGCAGCGTAGACGGGAGCACAGATACGCAGTATTTT.

The V gene is TRBV11-1, the J gene TRBJ2-7; TRBD2 matches at 8 bases. J lost 5 bases, V lost 5 bases, and 11 bases had no gene match. This CDR3 region has 15 residues. CDR1 and CDR2 from the germline V gene are SGHAT and FQDESV (reference sequence). The CDR3 nucleotides are TGTGCCAGCAGCCCAAGGGGTAGCGGGACCGACGAGCAGTACTTC. It translates to CASSPRGSGTDEQYF.

This clone has a single count. The chain employs TRBV7-8 and TRBJ1-3; 7 bases match TRBD1. Looked up from germline, CDR1 is SGHVS and CDR2 is FQNEAQ. V lost 7 bases to trimming and J lost 6 bases; unmatched junction nucleotides: 9. The CDR3 is 14 residues long. CDR3 sequence reads: CASNRGGLENTIYF. The CDR3 DNA follows: TGTGCCAGCAACCGAGGGGGCCTGGAAAACACCATATATTTT.

This sequence joins TRBV4-1 and TRBJ1-1; 8 bases align to TRBD1. This CDR3 is built from 15 residues. J was trimmed by 4 bases and V by 4 bases; bases with no gene match: 8. Germline CDR1 MGHRA, CDR2 YSYEKL. CDR3 region: CASSPGQVLATEAFF. For the CDR3, the DNA is TGCGCCAGCAGCCCGGGACAGGTTTTGGCCACTGAAGCTTTCTTT.

The chain has TRBV7-7 and TRBJ2-3; D is ambiguous. Trimming took 5 bases from V and 3 from J, leaving 18 bases between them. Germline CDR1 SSHAT, CDR2 FNYEAQ (reference sequence). The CDR3 is 16 amino acids. CDR3: CASSPFGTKVTDTQYF. CDR3 DNA sequence: TGTGCCAGCAGCCCGTTCGGAACTAAGGTGACAGATACGCAGTATTTT.

The sample holds one count of this clone. The V gene is TRBV6-5, the J gene TRBJ1-3, with D perhaps TRBD1 (6 bases). The V end lost 2 bases, the J end lost 1 base, and 9 bases lay between the germline ends. The CDR3 has 15 amino acids. The germline CDR1 and CDR2 sequences are MNHEY and SVGAGI. CDR3 in amino acids: CASSYLTGSGNTIYF. In nucleotides, the CDR3 is TGTGCCAGCAGTTACCTAACAGGGTCTGGAAACACCATATATTTT.

This chain uses TRBV6-5 with TRBJ2-5; 7 nucleotides match TRBD2. The length of the CDR3 is 10 residues. Unmatched junction bases numbered 8, after V lost 8 bases and J lost 14 bases. Germline V gives CDR1 MNHEY, CDR2 SVGAGI. The CDR3 protein is CASQRGKIYF. Written as DNA, the CDR3 is TGTGCCAGCCAGCGGGGAAAGATATACTTC.

The J gene is TRBJ2-3, the V gene TRBV7-9; TRBD1 matches 7 bases. V trimming: 5 bases; J trimming: 2 bases; junction bases outside the gene matches: 10. The CDR3 length is 16 residues. Germline loops: CDR1 SEHNR, CDR2 FQNEAQ (reference sequence). DNA for the CDR3: TGTGCCAGCAGCGCGATCCGACAGGGCATCACAGATACGCAGTATTTT. As protein: CASSAIRQGITDTQYF. Based on the CDR3 plus reference TRBV7-9 and TRBJ2-3, the full variable domain is DTGVSQNPRHKITKRGQNVTFRCDPISEHNRLYWYRQTLGQGPEFLTYFQNEAQLEKSRLLSDRFSAERPKGSFSTLEIQRTEQGDSAMYLCASSAIRQGITDTQYFGPGTRLTVL.

The chain uses TRBV6-1 and TRBJ1-5; TRBD1 matches at 11 bases. The V and J ends lost 3 bases and 5 bases, in that order; junction bases with no gene match: 6. The germline V gene encodes CDR1 MNHNS and CDR2 SASEGT. This CDR3 spans 16 amino acids. Here the CDR3 DNA reads TGTGCCAGCAGTGAGGGGGACAGGGGGAGGTATCAGCCCCAGCATTTT. This encodes CASSEGDRGRYQPQHF.

The chain carries TRBV5-6 and TRBJ2-5; TRBD2 is a possible D gene (5 bases). Trimming took 5 bases from V and 4 from J, leaving 12 bases between them. The CDR3 totals 13 residues. Germline CDR1 and CDR2: SGHDT and YYEEEE. The CDR3, as DNA: TGTGCCAGCAGGACGATCGAGGGAGAGACCCAGTACTTC. Its protein is CASRTIEGETQYF. Full variable domain (missing parts from reference TRBV5-6 and TRBJ2-5): DAGVTQSPTHLIKTRGQQVTLRCSPKSGHDTVSWYQQALGQGPQFIFQYYEEEERQRGNFPDRFSGHQFPNYSSELNVNALLLGDSALYLCASRTIEGETQYFGPGTRLLVL.